Sequencing of this T cell receptor (beta chain) was carried out in a study of blood T cell repertoires in COVID-19. Assay used: immunoSEQ multiplex PCR; TCRdb lists only in-frame clones, some missing. The repertoire has some 80,000 clones, roughly 85% of them found once; the top ten carry 8% to 10%. The clonotype originates from a man in his fifties with COVID-19, enrolled during active disease. Sequencing input: peripheral blood.

The CDR3 DNA follows: TGTGCCAGCAGTCTCGGACAGGGGATACAGACCCAGTACTTC. Its translation is CASSLGQGIQTQYF. The V and J genes are TRBV16 and TRBJ2-5; 9 bases are shared with TRBD1. The germline V gene has CDR1 KGHSY and CDR2 FQNENV. V trimming: 6 bases; J trimming: 6 bases; junction bases outside the gene matches: 8. This CDR3 spans 14 amino acids.